The present T cell receptor (beta chain) was sequenced within a study of pediatric ulcerative colitis. Study observations and caveats: No controls had the two rectal clonotypes shared by ulcerative colitis patients. Blood-rectal clonal overlap within each person was significantly higher in ulcerative colitis patients than controls.

In regard to this clone: Its antigen is still unknown.

Method: immunoSEQ multiplex PCR; TCRdb's copy keeps in-frame clones and lacks some. There are about 36,000 clones in the sample; 70% to 90% occur only once, and approximately 23% lies in the top ten. Trimming cost V 4 bases and J 6 bases, with 27 bases left between them. The CDR3 totals 18 residues. The germline V gene has CDR1 SGHVS and CDR2 FQNEAQ. Before the diagnostic colonoscopy, ulcerative colitis patients were free of immunosuppressive medication. At colonoscopy, a blood sample was also collected. The sample comprised blood. The chain is built from TRBV7-8 and TRBJ1-2; D perhaps matches TRBD1 (6 bases). The sequence came from a girl under 18 with moderate ulcerative colitis. The CDR3 reads CASSYRQADGNLLDGYTF. CDR3 in DNA: TGTGCCAGCAGCTATCGACAGGCCGATGGAAATCTGCTAGATGGCTACACCTTC.